Below are 22 T cell receptor beta chains sequenced from a single sample in a study of cytomegalovirus exposure and HLA in healthy donors. PCR primers comprised 60 Vbeta and 13 Jbeta primers. This table comes from immunoSEQ multiplex PCR, and its TCRdb copy is limited to in-frame clones, with some not included. The sample holds 100,000 to 150,000 clones, about two thirds seen once. Input material: PBMCs. The receptors derive from a man in his fifties or sixties in good health and CMV-seropositive.

This clone was seen a few times. The chain uses TRBV28 and TRBJ1-4, with 8 positions matching TRBD1. Germline CDR1 and CDR2: MDHEN and SYDVKM. With V trimmed by 5 bases and J by 8 bases, 7 bases remained unmatched. CDR3 length: 14 residues. CDR3 bases: TGTGCCAGCAGTACGTCAGGGGGCGGCGAAAAACTGTTTTTT. Translation gives CASSTSGGGEKLFF. Combining the CDR3 with reference TRBV28 and TRBJ1-4 gives the whole variable domain DVKVTQSSRYLVKRTGEKVFLECVQDMDHENMFWYRQDPGLGLRLIYFSYDVKMKEKGDIPEGYSVSREKKERFSLILESASTNQTSMYLCASSTSGGGEKLFFGSGTQLSVL.

The CDR3 reads CASGLADGYTF. The CDR3 DNA reads TGTGCCAGCGGCCTTGCGGATGGCTACACCTTC. This rearrangement joins TRBV28 to TRBJ1-2; D is ambiguous. Germline CDR1 and CDR2: MDHEN and SYDVKM. V was clipped by 8 bases and J by 6 bases, with 10 bases between them. The CDR3 runs to 11 residues.

The CDR3 DNA reads as TGCGCCAGCAGCCAAGGGGCGGGGAGGGGCTTTTCCTTCGGGGAGCTGTTTTTT. Protein: CASSQGAGRGFSFGELFF. The rearrangement uses TRBV4-1 and TRBJ2-2; 7 bases are shared with TRBD2. The V gene end was trimmed by 1 base and the J gene end by 7 bases; junction bases not matched to a gene: 15. The CDR3 sequence is 18 residues long. From germline, CDR1 is MGHRA and CDR2 YSYEKL.

The chain links TRBV11-2 to TRBJ2-1; TRBD2 agrees at 9 bases. With V trimmed by 7 bases and J by 4 bases, 8 bases remained unmatched. The CDR3 length is 15 residues. Germline V gene lookup returns CDR1 SGHAT and CDR2 FQNNGV. In DNA form, the CDR3 reads TGTGCCAGCAATGAACGCGGGGGGGTATACAATGAGCAGTTCTTC. Translated, it gives CASNERGGVYNEQFF.

This clone has a handful of counts. The chain is built from TRBV7-9 and TRBJ1-3, with a possible D match to TRBD1 (5 bases). The CDR3 is 16 residues long. CDR1 is SEHNR, CDR2 FQNEAQ, per germline (reference sequence). V shed 5 bases and J shed 0 bases, with 14 bases lying between them. Written as DNA, the CDR3 is TGTGCCAGCAGCCAATTGGGACTGAACTCTGGAAACACCATATATTTT. Residues: CASSQLGLNSGNTIYF. Based on the CDR3 plus reference TRBV7-9 and TRBJ1-3, the full variable domain is DTGVSQNPRHKITKRGQNVTFRCDPISEHNRLYWYRQTLGQGPEFLTYFQNEAQLEKSRLLSDRFSAERPKGSFSTLEIQRTEQGDSAMYLCASSQLGLNSGNTIYFGEGSWLTVV.

The V call is TRBV11-3, the J call TRBJ2-2; no definite D call. V lost 3 bases and J lost 8, with 10 bases in between. The CDR3 has 13 amino acids. CDR1 and CDR2 from the germline V gene are SGHNT and YENEEA. As DNA, the CDR3 is TGTGCCAGCAGCTTTATATCAACTGGGGAGCTGTTTTTT. Its protein product is CASSFISTGELFF.

This chain uses TRBV11-3 with TRBJ2-5; D gene unclear. V lost 3 bases to trimming and J lost 1 base, with 15 bases between them. CDR3 length equals 16 residues. CDR1 and CDR2 from the germline V gene are SGHNT and YENEEA. The CDR3 coding sequence is TGTGCCAGCAGCTTCCACGAGCCTAGGCCCCAAGAGACCCAGTACTTC. Translation: CASSFHEPRPQETQYF.

The genes are TRBV18 and TRBJ2-2; 7 positions match TRBD1. CDR1 is KGHSH, CDR2 LQKENI, per germline. The CDR3 spans 17 residues. With 6 bases clipped from V and 0 bases from J, the junction kept 10 bases outside the gene matches. CDR3: CASSPGTESANTGELFF. The CDR3 DNA follows: TGTGCCAGCTCCCCCGGGACAGAAAGCGCGAACACCGGGGAGCTGTTTTTT.

This rearrangement joins TRBV19 to TRBJ1-5; D remains ambiguous. V was shortened by 0 bases and J by 6 bases, with 12 bases between the two germline ends. CDR1 and CDR2 (germline): LNHDA, SQIVND (reference sequence). CDR3 length: 15 amino acids. CDR3 nucleotides: TGTGCCAGTAGTATAGATAACGGGTTCAGTCAGCCCCAGCATTTT. This encodes CASSIDNGFSQPQHF. Based on the CDR3 plus reference TRBV19 and TRBJ1-5, the full variable domain is DGGITQSPKYLFRKEGQNVTLSCEQNLNHDAMYWYRQDPGQGLRLIYYSQIVNDFQKGDIAEGYSVSREKKESFPLTVTSAQKNPTAFYLCASSIDNGFSQPQHFGDGTRLSIL.

The chain links TRBV7-2 to TRBJ1-5; D remains ambiguous. CDR1 is SGHTA, CDR2 FQGNSA, per germline. The CDR3 runs 18 residues. V was shortened by 4 bases and J by 4 bases, with 23 bases between the two germline ends. In DNA form, the CDR3 reads TGTGCCAGCAGCTACCCTCGGGGTCGGGAATATAGAAATCAGCCCCAGCATTTT. Translation: CASSYPRGREYRNQPQHF.

The chain couples TRBV5-1 to TRBJ2-7; 7 bases are shared with TRBD1. The germline V gene encodes CDR1 SGHRS and CDR2 YFSETQ. Trimming cost V 4 bases and J 0 bases; bases outside gene matches: 7. The CDR3 loop spans 15 amino acids. This chain's CDR3 is CASSLTGALSYEQYF. CDR3 DNA sequence: TGCGCCAGCAGCCTAACAGGGGCCCTCTCCTACGAGCAGTACTTC.

Only a few counts were recorded for this clone. This chain uses TRBV19 with TRBJ2-2; 7 bases line up with TRBD1. Germline assignment: CDR1 LNHDA and CDR2 SQIVND (reference sequence). The V gene end was trimmed by 7 bases and the J gene end by 4 bases; junction bases not matched to a gene: 12. The CDR3 loop spans 16 amino acids. The CDR3 sequence: CASILQGQGITGELFF. CDR3 bases: TGTGCCAGTATCCTACAGGGGCAGGGGATCACCGGGGAGCTGTTTTTT.

There are a few counts of this clone. The genes are TRBV28 and TRBJ2-1, with D unresolved. Trimming removed 6 bases at V and 4 bases at J, with 13 bases between. Germline CDR1 is MDHEN and CDR2 is SYDVKM. CDR3 size: 14 residues. The CDR3 protein is CASRYAPTYNEQFF. The CDR3 nucleotides are TGTGCCAGCAGGTACGCTCCGACTTACAATGAGCAGTTCTTC.

This chain uses TRBV6-1 with TRBJ1-2, with unresolved D. The V gene lost 3 bases and the J gene lost 2 bases, with 7 bases spanning the gap. This CDR3 is 13 amino acids long. The V gene's germline CDR1 is MNHNS and CDR2 SASEGT. CDR3 DNA: TGTGCCAGCAGTGACTTCCCCAACTATGGCTACACCTTC. Residues: CASSDFPNYGYTF.

J is TRBJ1-4 and V is TRBV4-2; TRBD1 agrees at 7 bases. After removal of 4 bases from V and 6 bases from J, the junction contained 8 bases not matched to a gene. This CDR3 has 15 amino acids. Per germline, CDR1 LGHNA and CDR2 YNFKEQ. In nucleotides, the CDR3 is TGTGCCAGCAGCCGAGGAGGCCAGGGGGATGAAAAACTGTTTTTT. As protein: CASSRGGQGDEKLFF.

The chain is built from TRBV30 and TRBJ1-5; possible D gene TRBD1, 5 bases. CDR1 is GTSNPN, CDR2 SVGIG, per germline (reference sequence). Trimming left V 0 bases short and J 13 bases short, with 10 bases between. This CDR3 contains 11 residues. CDR3 region: CAWSVGGEQHF. In DNA, the CDR3 is TGTGCCTGGAGTGTAGGAGGGGAGCAGCATTTT. Full variable domain (outside the CDR3, taken from reference TRBV30 and TRBJ1-5): SQTIHQWPATLVQPVGSPLSLECTVEGTSNPNLYWYRQAAGRGLQLLFYSVGIGQISSEVPQNLSASRPQDRQFILSSKKLLLSDSGFYLCAWSVGGEQHFGDGTRLSIL.

This chain uses TRBV6-5 with TRBJ1-6, with 7 bases matching TRBD1. Germline lookup yields CDR1 MNHEY and CDR2 SVGAGI. This CDR3 contains 12 residues. J gave up 17 bases and V 5 bases, and 9 bases lay outside the gene matches. The CDR3 is CASSDRSGTVHF. The CDR3 DNA reads TGTGCCAGCAGTGACCGATCCGGGACAGTCCACTTT.

This clone was detected a few times. The V and J genes are TRBV13 and TRBJ2-6; 10 positions agree with TRBD1. The V gene end was trimmed by 5 bases and the J gene end by 2 bases; junction bases not matched to a gene: 6. Germline CDR1 is PRHDT and CDR2 is FYEKMQ (reference sequence). The CDR3 consists of 17 residues. CDR3 region: CASSPDRGLAGANVLTF. The CDR3 nucleotides read TGTGCCAGCAGCCCTGACAGGGGGCTTGCTGGGGCCAACGTCCTGACTTTC.

The chain employs TRBV4-1 and TRBJ1-5; 8 positions match TRBD1. The CDR3 is 16 residues long. CDR1 is MGHRA and CDR2 is YSYEKL in the germline V gene. V was pared by 1 base and J by 1 base, with 3 bases of the junction left unmatched. The CDR3, as DNA: TGCGCCAGCAGCCAAGGGACAGGGTGGAGCAATCAGCCCCAGCATTTT. It yields the protein CASSQGTGWSNQPQHF.

This clone was observed a few times. The J gene is TRBJ2-5, the V gene TRBV11-2; 13 positions agree with TRBD2. The J segment lost 1 base and the V segment lost 7 bases, leaving 3 bases of the junction unmatched. CDR1 and CDR2 from the germline V gene are SGHAT and FQNNGV. This CDR3 is 15 amino acids long. CDR3 bases: TGTGCCAGCACCACTAGCGGGGGGGTCCAAGAGACCCAGTACTTC. It specifies CASTTSGGVQETQYF.

V is TRBV5-1 and J is TRBJ1-2; 7 bases are shared with TRBD1. The germline V gene encodes CDR1 SGHRS and CDR2 YFSETQ. V shed 4 bases and J 6 bases; nucleotides not matched to a gene: 3. The CDR3 has 12 amino acids. As DNA, the CDR3 is TGCGCCAGCAGCACAGACAGGGATGGCTACACCTTC. It codes for CASSTDRDGYTF. Full variable domain (rest looked up from reference TRBV5-1 and TRBJ1-2): KAGVTQTPRYLIKTRGQQVTLSCSPISGHRSVSWYQQTPGQGLQFLFEYFSETQRNKGNFPGRFSGRQFSNSRSEMNVSTLELGDSALYLCASSTDRDGYTFGSGTRLTVV.

The chain links TRBV12-2 to TRBJ1-2; TRBD1 is taken as the D call from the table, unchecked against the DNA. TRBV12-2 is a pseudogene locus. The CDR3 loop spans 16 amino acids. CDR3 protein: CASRLVHRGRTYGYTF. For the CDR3, the DNA is TGTGCAAGTCGCTTAGTACACAGGGGGCGCACCTATGGCTACACCTTC.